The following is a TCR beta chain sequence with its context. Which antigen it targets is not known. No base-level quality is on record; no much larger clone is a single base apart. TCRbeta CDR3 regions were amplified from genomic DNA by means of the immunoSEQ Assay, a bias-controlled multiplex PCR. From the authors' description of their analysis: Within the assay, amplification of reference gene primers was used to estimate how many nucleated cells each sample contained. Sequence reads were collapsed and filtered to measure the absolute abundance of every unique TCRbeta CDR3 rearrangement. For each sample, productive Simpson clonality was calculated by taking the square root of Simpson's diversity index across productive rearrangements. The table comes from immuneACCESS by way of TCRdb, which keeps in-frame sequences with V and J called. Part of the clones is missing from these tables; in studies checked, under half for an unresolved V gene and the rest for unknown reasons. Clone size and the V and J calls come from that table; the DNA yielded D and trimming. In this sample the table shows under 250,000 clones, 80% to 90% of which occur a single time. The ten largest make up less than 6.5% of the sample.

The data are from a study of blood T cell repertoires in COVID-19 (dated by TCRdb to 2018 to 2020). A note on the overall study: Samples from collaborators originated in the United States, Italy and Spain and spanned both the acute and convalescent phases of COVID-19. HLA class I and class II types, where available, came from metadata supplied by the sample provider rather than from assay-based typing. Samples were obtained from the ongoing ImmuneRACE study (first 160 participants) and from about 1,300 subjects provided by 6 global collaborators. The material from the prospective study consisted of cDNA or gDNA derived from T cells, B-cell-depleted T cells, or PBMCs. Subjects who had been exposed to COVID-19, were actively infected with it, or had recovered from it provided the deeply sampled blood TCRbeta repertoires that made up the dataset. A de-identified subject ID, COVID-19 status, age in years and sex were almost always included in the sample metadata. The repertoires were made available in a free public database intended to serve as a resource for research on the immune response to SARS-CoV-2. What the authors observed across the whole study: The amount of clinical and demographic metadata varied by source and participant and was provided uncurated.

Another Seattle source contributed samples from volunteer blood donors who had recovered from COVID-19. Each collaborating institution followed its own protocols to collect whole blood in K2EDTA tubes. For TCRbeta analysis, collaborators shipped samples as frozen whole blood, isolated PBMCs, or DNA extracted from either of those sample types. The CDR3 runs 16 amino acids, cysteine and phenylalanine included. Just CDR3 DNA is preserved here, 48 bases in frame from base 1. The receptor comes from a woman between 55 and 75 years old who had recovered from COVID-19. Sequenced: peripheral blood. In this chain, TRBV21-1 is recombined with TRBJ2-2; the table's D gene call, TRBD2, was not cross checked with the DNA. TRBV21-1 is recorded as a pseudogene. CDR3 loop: CASSYPSGANTGELFF. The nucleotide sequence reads TGTGCCAGCAGTTACCCATCGGGAGCGAACACCGGGGAGCTGTTTTTT.